This T cell receptor (beta chain) was documented in a study of T-cell memory formation after mild COVID-19 (dated by TCRdb to about 2021). Regarding the research as a whole: Most TCR sequence clusters were specific to one of the two donors. T-cell clones expanding and contracting after mild COVID-19 in a couple of donors were tracked by longitudinal TCRalpha and TCRbeta repertoire sequencing. Two young, previously healthy adult volunteers made up the cohort, one male and one female. What the research found in general, with its limitations: The detection of some responding clones in pre-infection memory suggests that pre-existing cross-reactive memory T cells joined the SARS-CoV-2 response. Contracting CD4+ clones appeared mostly in the CM and EM memory subsets, whereas CD8+ clones were enriched in EMRA. SARS-CoV-2 specificity was not confirmed for the second-wave clones peaking on day 37. The study included only a couple of mild cases, and larger cohorts that include severe cases with pre-infection samples were judged to be necessary. From day 15 to 85, contracting clones showed balanced CD4/CD8 phenotypes, whereas a second wave of clones that expanded from day 15 to 37 leaned towards CD4+.

PBMCs were isolated by Ficoll-Paque density gradient centrifugation. V is clipped by 5 bases and J by 2 bases, and the sequence between their germline boundaries is 7 bases long. The CDR3, from cysteine to phenylalanine, totals 13 residues. The DNA shown is the 39-base CDR3, in frame from base 1. Taken from the germline V gene, the CDR1 and CDR2 loops are SGHTA and FQGNSA. This clonotype was picked up a small number of times. There is no known antigen for this receptor. No base quality values were provided; no much bigger clone lies one nucleotide off. For sequencing, an Illumina NovaSeq 6000 was employed. TCRalpha and TCRbeta cDNA libraries were built by 5'RACE with constant-segment primers, adding sample barcodes and unique molecular identifiers. RNA was extracted from every sample with Trizol reagent. Amplification of the libraries took two PCR steps, and the second step added a second sample barcode plus Illumina TruSeq adapters. Sequencing of the libraries was done on an Illumina NovaSeq, producing 2 x 150 bp paired-end reads. The published analysis was carried out like this. The reads were demultiplexed and collapsed into UMI-guided consensus sequences using migec v1.2.7. With mixcr v2.1.11, UMI consensuses were aligned to TRA and TRB V and J templates and assembled into clonotypes. Expanded or contracted clonotypes were those called significant by both edgeR and NoisET, with noise models trained on biological replicates. For edgeR calls, the thresholds were a false discovery rate-adjusted p below 0.01 and a log2 fold-change of 1. PCA with hierarchical clustering of max-normalized trajectories of the 1000 most abundant clonotypes was used as exploratory dynamics analysis. The CD4 or CD8 phenotype of responding clones was assigned using the separately sequenced CD4+ and CD8+ repertoires. The raw public reads went through TCRdb reprocessing: fastp at Q25, MiXCR clone calling, in-frame beta chains kept. Identical CDR3 protein sequences are pooled into one entry, listed with their most common genes and DNA. Here the V and J calls rest on TCRdb's processing, not on the authors' analysis. A total of roughly 370,000 distinct CDR3 sequences appear in this sample, 16% of them only once. The ten largest account for 20% to 25% of the sample.

This TCR was recovered from a man aged 18-30 years who had mild COVID-19 (a few samples of this study predate the infection). The sample titles of this study are shuffled in the database, so cell type and time point are left out; the donor was told from shared clones. Sequencing was carried out using PBMCs or a T cell subset sorted from them (not recorded which). The chain is encoded by TRBV7-2 joined to TRBJ1-5; the D segment cannot be called with confidence. Here the CDR3 is given as CASSPYRNQPQHF. The nucleotides read TGTGCCAGCAGCCCCTACCGCAATCAGCCCCAGCATTTT.